This TCR beta chain was observed in a study of T cell responses to AZD1222 COVID-19 vaccine. Overall study results and limits: Along spike, vaccine-associated CD4 TCRs were found throughout, with dominance at 160-218 and 743-854. Only 5 or 6 individuals given AZD1222 were seropositive at baseline. Clonal diversity may have been underestimated in mostly white British donors. Repertoires were obtained only post-peak T cell response.

Germline V gene data show CDR1 as SQVTM and CDR2 as ANQGSEA. Trimming stripped 4 bases from V and 2 bases from J, with 11 bases between. The CDR3 covers 13 residues. As regards this clone: What it binds is not known.

Method: immunoSEQ multiplex PCR; TCRdb's copy keeps in-frame clones and lacks some. The sample lists around 140,000 clones; just over 85% were seen once. The sample in question was peripheral blood, obtained 28 days after the second AZD1222 dose. The sequence was collected from an adult who received the AZD1222 COVID-19 vaccine. The chain uses TRBV29-1 and TRBJ1-2; D remains unclear. CDR3 loop: CSVGASGNYGYTF. CDR3 nucleotides: TGCAGCGTTGGTGCGTCAGGCAACTATGGCTACACCTTC. Full variable domain (rest looked up from reference TRBV29-1 and TRBJ1-2): SAVISQKPSRDICQRGTSLTIQCQVDSQVTMMFWYRQQPGQSLTLIATANQGSEATYESGFVIDKFPISRPNLTFSTLTVSNMSPEDSSIYLCSVGASGNYGYTFGSGTRLTVV.